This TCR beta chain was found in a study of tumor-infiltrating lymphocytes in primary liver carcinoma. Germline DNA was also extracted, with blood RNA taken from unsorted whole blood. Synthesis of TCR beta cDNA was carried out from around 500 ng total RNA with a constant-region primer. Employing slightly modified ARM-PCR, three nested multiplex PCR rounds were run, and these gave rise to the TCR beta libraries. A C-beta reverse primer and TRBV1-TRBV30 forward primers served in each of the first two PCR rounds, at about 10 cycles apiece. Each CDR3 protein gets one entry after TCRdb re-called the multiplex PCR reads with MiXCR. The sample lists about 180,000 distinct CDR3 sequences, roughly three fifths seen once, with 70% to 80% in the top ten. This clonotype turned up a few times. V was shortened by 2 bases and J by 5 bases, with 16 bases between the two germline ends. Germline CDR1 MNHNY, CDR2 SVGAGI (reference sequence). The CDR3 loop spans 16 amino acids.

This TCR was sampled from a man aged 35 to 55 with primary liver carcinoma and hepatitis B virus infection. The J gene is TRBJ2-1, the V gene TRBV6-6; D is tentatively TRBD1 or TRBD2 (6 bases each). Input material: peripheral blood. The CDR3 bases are TGTGCCAGCAGTTACCCTGGGGGGCGCGGGCACAATGAGCAGTTCTTC. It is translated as CASSYPGGRGHNEQFF.